One and the same sample provided the 29 T cell receptor beta chains below, sequenced in a study of blood T cell repertoires in COVID-19. The repertoire was sequenced with immunoSEQ multiplex PCR; TCRdb's copy has only in-frame clones and lacks some. The data hold 90,000 to 110,000 clones, with around 80% observed a single time. Sequenced: peripheral blood. All receptors derive from a woman older than 75 with active or convalescent COVID-19.

The chain employs TRBV5-4 and TRBJ2-4; 16 bases match TRBD2. The germline gives CDR1 SGHNT, CDR2 YYREEE (reference sequence). This CDR3 has 20 amino acids. Losses at the gene ends were 4 bases for V and 0 bases for J; bases not matched to a gene: 10. The CDR3 coding sequence is TGTGCCAGCAGCCCGGGACTAGCGGGAGGGCCGGGTTTAGCCAAAAACATTCAGTACTTC. It translates to CASSPGLAGGPGLAKNIQYF.

V is TRBV7-9 and J is TRBJ1-2, with 8 bases that match TRBD1. The germline CDR1 and CDR2 sequences are SEHNR and FQNEAQ (reference sequence). Trimming at V came to 6 bases and at J to 6 bases, leaving 9 bases not matched to a gene. The CDR3 sequence is 14 residues long. The CDR3 DNA is TGTGCCAGCAGTTGGACAGGGCTTGGTAATGGCTACACCTTC. Translating gives CASSWTGLGNGYTF.

The chain couples TRBV6-6 to TRBJ2-1, with a possible D match to TRBD1 (5 bases). The CDR3 runs to 16 residues. Trimming took 6 bases from V and 2 from J, leaving 17 bases between them. Germline CDR1 MNHNY, CDR2 SVGAGI (reference sequence). CDR3 amino acids: CASRHRRESPYNEQFF. CDR3 bases: TGTGCCAGCAGACACAGGAGAGAATCCCCCTACAATGAGCAGTTCTTC.

A single count supports this clone. The chain joins TRBV7-3 to TRBJ2-3, with 10 bases fitting TRBD2. This CDR3 contains 17 residues. The V segment lost 5 bases and the J segment 5 bases; nucleotides outside the gene matches: 13. The germline V gene encodes CDR1 SGHTA and CDR2 FQGTGA. CDR3 DNA sequence: TGTGCCAGCAGCCCCCCGGCCCTAGCGGGAGTGAGAGATACGCAGTATTTT. Residues: CASSPPALAGVRDTQYF.

The chain has TRBV7-8 and TRBJ1-5; no clear D gene. The CDR3 length is 16 residues. The germline CDR1 and CDR2 sequences are SGHVS and FQNEAQ. Trimming shortened V by 0 bases and J by 0 bases, and 9 bases separated the two germline ends. CDR3 DNA: TGTGCCAGCAGCTTAGCCCCACGGTATAGCAATCAGCCCCAGCATTTT. As protein: CASSLAPRYSNQPQHF.

V usage is TRBV21-1 and J usage is TRBJ1-6. TRBV21-1 is a documented pseudogene. The CDR3 contains 14 residues. The CDR3 nucleotides read TGTGCCAGCAGCAAAGGGGAGGGAAGCTCACCCCTCCACTTT. It is translated as CASSKGEGSSPLHF.

This chain joins TRBV5-1 and TRBJ2-7; TRBD1 aligns across 7 bases. CDR1 is SGHRS and CDR2 is YFSETQ in the germline V gene. The CDR3 contains 14 residues. V lost 3 bases to trimming and J lost 3 bases; unmatched junction nucleotides: 6. The CDR3 DNA sequence: TGCGCCAGCAGCTACACAGGGGCTGGCTACGAGCAGTACTTC. This codes for CASSYTGAGYEQYF.

The chain carries TRBV7-9 and TRBJ2-2; the D is unclear. V lost 5 bases and J lost 3, with 16 bases in between. The CDR3 is made up of 16 amino acids. Germline lookup yields CDR1 SEHNR and CDR2 FQNEAQ (reference sequence). As DNA, the CDR3 is TGTGCCAGCAGCCCAGTGTTGGTCGGGTACACCGGGGAGCTGTTTTTT. Its protein product is CASSPVLVGYTGELFF.

This clone appeared a single time. The chain combines TRBV19 with TRBJ2-2; D not resolved. Trimming removed 7 bases from V and 2 bases from J, with 11 bases in between. CDR1 is LNHDA and CDR2 is SQIVND in the germline V gene (reference sequence). CDR3 size: 14 residues. The DNA of the CDR3 is TGTGCCAGTATGTCGCGCCCAAACACCGGGGAGCTGTTTTTT. Protein: CASMSRPNTGELFF. The complete variable domain, with remaining parts taken from reference TRBV19 and TRBJ2-2, reads DGGITQSPKYLFRKEGQNVTLSCEQNLNHDAMYWYRQDPGQGLRLIYYSQIVNDFQKGDIAEGYSVSREKKESFPLTVTSAQKNPTAFYLCASMSRPNTGELFFGEGSRLTVL.

The genes are TRBV15 and TRBJ1-5; tentative D call: TRBD1 (6 bases). The CDR3 has 12 residues. From germline, CDR1 is LNHNV and CDR2 YYDKDF (reference sequence). Trimming left V 6 bases short and J 6 bases short, with 9 bases between. The CDR3 region is CATSQGGQPQHF. Written as DNA, the CDR3 is TGTGCCACCAGTCAAGGGGGTCAGCCCCAGCATTTT.

The rearrangement links TRBV5-1 to TRBJ2-1; 10 bases align to TRBD2. CDR1 is SGHRS, CDR2 YFSETQ, per germline. The CDR3 totals 20 residues. V was pared by 4 bases and J by 0 bases, with 16 bases of the junction left unmatched. The CDR3 here is CASSPEGSGRRWGSYNEQFF. The CDR3 nucleotides read TGCGCCAGCAGCCCGGAGGGTAGCGGGAGGAGGTGGGGCTCCTACAATGAGCAGTTCTTC.

The rearrangement uses TRBV9 and TRBJ2-7, with 9 positions matching TRBD1. This CDR3 spans 16 amino acids. V trimming: 0 bases; J trimming: 0 bases; junction bases outside the gene matches: 4. Per the germline V gene, CDR1 is SGDLS and CDR2 is YYNGEE. CDR3 amino acids: CASSVGQGGSSYEQYF. The DNA for the CDR3 is TGTGCCAGCAGCGTAGGACAGGGGGGAAGCTCCTACGAGCAGTACTTC.

The rearrangement links TRBV7-9 to TRBJ2-1; 7 bases agree with TRBD1. The CDR3 length is 15 residues. Germline CDR1 reads SEHNR; CDR2 reads FQNEAQ (reference sequence). V dropped 6 bases and J dropped 0; count of bases not matched to a gene: 5. CDR3 nucleotides: TGTGCCAGCAGTTTGACAGGGAGCTCCTACAATGAGCAGTTCTTC. Translation gives CASSLTGSSYNEQFF.

The chain has TRBV20-1 and TRBJ2-2; the D gene is possibly TRBD2 (5 bases). The CDR3 runs 11 residues. The germline gives CDR1 DFQATT, CDR2 SNEGSKA (reference sequence). V was trimmed by 4 bases and J by 9 bases, leaving 9 bases between them. CDR3 bases: TGCAGTGCTACCCTCGGGAGGGAGCTGTTTTTT. This gives the protein CSATLGRELFF.

The chain combines TRBV3-1 (or the pseudogene TRBV3-2) with TRBJ2-7; D is unresolved. Trimming stripped 0 bases from V and 3 bases from J, with 6 bases between. The CDR3 has 13 residues. Germline V lookup: CDR1 LGHDT, CDR2 YNNKEL (reference sequence). The CDR3 nucleotides read TGTGCCAGCAGCCAAGACAACTTCTACGAGCAGTACTTC. Translated: CASSQDNFYEQYF.

This clone was observed a handful of times. CDR3 residues: CASSVAGQGRSGNTIYF. Here the CDR3 DNA reads TGTGCCAGCAGCGTGGCGGGACAGGGCCGCTCTGGAAACACCATATATTTT. This chain joins TRBV9 and TRBJ1-3; 9 bases map to TRBD1. This CDR3 is built from 17 residues. Germline loops: CDR1 SGDLS, CDR2 YYNGEE. V shed 2 bases and J 0 bases; nucleotides not matched to a gene: 6.

J is TRBJ1-4 and V is TRBV3-1 (or the pseudogene TRBV3-2); 8 positions match TRBD1. Germline V gene data show CDR1 as LGHDT and CDR2 as YNNKEL (reference sequence). The CDR3 has 17 amino acids. V shed 6 bases, J shed 6 bases, and the junction held 15 bases outside the gene matches. The DNA of the CDR3 is TGTGCCAGCAGGTCCGGGACAGGAGGAGGCGGGTATGAAAAACTGTTTTTT. It is translated as CASRSGTGGGGYEKLFF.

CDR3 coding DNA: TGTGCCAGTGGCCGGGACAGGGGCCCCAATCAGCCCCAGCATTTT. Translated, it gives CASGRDRGPNQPQHF. The J gene is TRBJ1-5, the V gene TRBV19; 10 nucleotides agree with TRBD1. The CDR3 is made up of 15 amino acids. V gave up 8 bases and J gave up 3 bases; unmatched junction bases: 7. CDR1 and CDR2 from the germline V gene are LNHDA and SQIVND (reference sequence). Full variable domain (rest looked up from reference TRBV19 and TRBJ1-5): DGGITQSPKYLFRKEGQNVTLSCEQNLNHDAMYWYRQDPGQGLRLIYYSQIVNDFQKGDIAEGYSVSREKKESFPLTVTSAQKNPTAFYLCASGRDRGPNQPQHFGDGTRLSIL.

In its sample, this clone was seen a few times. V gene TRBV27 combines with J gene TRBJ1-2, with 12 nucleotides matching TRBD1. This CDR3 has 15 residues. Looked up from germline, CDR1 is MNHEY and CDR2 is SMNVEV (reference sequence). V lost 5 bases and J lost 4; bases outside the gene matches: 5. The chain's CDR3 is CASSPGTGGFYGYTF. The CDR3 DNA reads as TGTGCCAGCAGTCCCGGGACAGGGGGCTTCTATGGCTACACCTTC.

This clone has a single count. The V gene is TRBV24-1, the J gene TRBJ2-1, with 13 bases matching TRBD2. CDR3 size: 16 residues. Per the germline V gene, CDR1 is KGHDR and CDR2 is SFDVKD. V lost 4 bases and J lost 8; bases outside the gene matches: 7. The CDR3 coding sequence is TGTGCCACCAGTGACGCACTAGCGGGAGGGCTCGATGAGCAGTTCTTC. It encodes CATSDALAGGLDEQFF.

The chain uses TRBV10-3 and TRBJ1-4; TRBD1 agrees at 7 bases. The trim removed 7 bases at V and 3 bases at J, leaving 2 bases unmatched. This CDR3 spans 13 amino acids. Per the germline V gene, CDR1 is ENHRY and CDR2 is SYGVKD. CDR3: CAIKGQSNEKLFF. CDR3 coding DNA: TGTGCCATCAAGGGACAGTCTAATGAAAAACTGTTTTTT.

The CDR3: CASSPAGGPWQPQHF. For the CDR3, the DNA is TGCGCCAGCAGCCCCGCCGGCGGTCCCTGGCAGCCCCAGCATTTT. This sequence joins TRBV5-1 and TRBJ1-5, with no clear D. V lost 4 bases and J lost 7, with 18 bases in between. This CDR3 comprises 15 residues. The germline gives CDR1 SGHRS, CDR2 YFSETQ.

This CDR3 reads CASRPEATGELFF. DNA of the CDR3: TGTGCCAGCAGGCCGGAGGCCACCGGGGAGCTGTTTTTT. The rearrangement links TRBV6-4 to TRBJ2-2; D may be TRBD2 (5 bases). Germline lookup yields CDR1 MRHNA and CDR2 SNTAGT. With 6 bases removed from V and 4 bases from J, the gap between germline ends came to 9 bases. CDR3 size: 13 residues.

The gene calls are TRBV4-1 and TRBJ1-4; D might be TRBD1 (5 bases). CDR1 and CDR2 (germline): MGHRA, YSYEKL. The V end was cut by 5 bases, the J end by 7 bases, with 26 bases between. The CDR3 contains 18 residues. The CDR3 nucleotides are TGCGCCAGCAGCTTCCGTCCGCTACCCATAGGTAGGGGTGAAAAACTGTTTTTT. Its protein is CASSFRPLPIGRGEKLFF.

The rearrangement links TRBV27 to TRBJ2-1; weak D call: TRBD1 (6 bases). The CDR3 covers 15 residues. V was cut by 5 bases and J by 4 bases, with 15 bases left in between. Looked up from germline, CDR1 is MNHEY and CDR2 is SMNVEV (reference sequence). DNA for the CDR3: TGTGCCAGCAGTCCCACAGGGTCTCTTTACAATGAGCAGTTCTTC. Translation: CASSPTGSLYNEQFF.

The chain is built from TRBV7-8 and TRBJ2-3; the match to TRBD2 covers 12 bases. In germline, CDR1 is SGHVS, CDR2 FQNEAQ. V was clipped by 5 bases and J by 5 bases; unmatched bases: 2. The length of the CDR3 is 14 residues. The CDR3 reads CASSPSGRGDTQYF. The DNA for the CDR3 is TGTGCCAGCAGCCCTAGCGGGAGGGGAGATACGCAGTATTTT. The full variable domain, rest sourced from reference TRBV7-8 and TRBJ2-3, is GAGVSQSPRYKVAKRGQDVALRCDPISGHVSLFWYQQALGQGPEFLTYFQNEAQLDKSGLPSDRFFAERPEGSVSTLKIQRTQQEDSAVYLCASSPSGRGDTQYFGPGTRLTVL.

The rearrangement links TRBV24-1 to TRBJ2-5; 11 bases map to TRBD2. V was pared by 3 bases and J by 5 bases, with 4 bases of the junction left unmatched. The length of the CDR3 is 15 residues. CDR1 and CDR2 from the germline V gene are KGHDR and SFDVKD. The CDR3 region has the DNA TGTGCCACCAGTGATGGGGCTAGCGGGGGGGAGACCCAGTACTTC. Translated: CATSDGASGGETQYF.

This clone came up a few times. The genes are TRBV4-2 and TRBJ2-1, with TRBD1 identical over 11 bases. Unmatched junction bases numbered 5, after V lost 0 bases and J lost 10 bases. The CDR3 has 15 residues. Germline-derived CDR1 and CDR2 are LGHNA and YNFKEQ. The CDR3 bases are TGTGCCAGCAGCCAAGACCGGACAGGGGGCAGGGAGCAGTTCTTC. Translated: CASSQDRTGGREQFF.

Concerning this clone itself: This sample also contains other DNA sequences that code for the same CDR3. V gene TRBV5-6 combines with J gene TRBJ2-5; D is unclear. CDR3 length: 13 amino acids. Germline assignment: CDR1 SGHDT and CDR2 YYEEEE. The V end was cut by 0 bases, the J end by 2 bases, with 5 bases between. In DNA form, the CDR3 reads TGTGCCAGCAGCTTGGGACTGCAAGAGACCCAGTACTTC. Translated: CASSLGLQETQYF.